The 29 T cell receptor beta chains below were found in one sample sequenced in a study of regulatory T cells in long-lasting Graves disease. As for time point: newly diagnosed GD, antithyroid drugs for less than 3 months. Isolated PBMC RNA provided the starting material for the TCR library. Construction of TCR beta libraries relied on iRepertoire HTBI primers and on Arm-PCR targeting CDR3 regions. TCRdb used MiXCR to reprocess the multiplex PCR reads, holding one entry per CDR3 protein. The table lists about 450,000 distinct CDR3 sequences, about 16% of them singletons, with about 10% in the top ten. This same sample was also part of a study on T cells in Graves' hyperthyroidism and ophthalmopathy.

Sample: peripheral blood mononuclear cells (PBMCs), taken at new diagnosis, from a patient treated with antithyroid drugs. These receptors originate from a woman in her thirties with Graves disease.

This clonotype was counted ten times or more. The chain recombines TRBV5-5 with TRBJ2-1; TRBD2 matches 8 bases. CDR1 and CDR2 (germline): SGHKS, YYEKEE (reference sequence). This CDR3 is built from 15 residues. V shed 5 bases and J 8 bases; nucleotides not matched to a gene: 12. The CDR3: CASSISGTSVDEQFF. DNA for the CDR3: TGTGCCAGCAGTATTTCCGGGACTAGTGTCGATGAGCAGTTCTTC. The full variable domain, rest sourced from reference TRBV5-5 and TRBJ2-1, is DAGVTQSPTHLIKTRGQQVTLRCSPISGHKSVSWYQQVLGQGPQFIFQYYEKEERGRGNFPDRFSARQFPNYSSELNVNALLLGDSALYLCASSISGTSVDEQFFGPGTRLTVL.

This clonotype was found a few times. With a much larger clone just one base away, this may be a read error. DNA of the CDR3: TGTGCCAGCAGGACACCTGGAGGGGGGACCCAGTACTTC. This codes for CASRTPGGGTQYF. The chain joins TRBV28 to TRBJ2-5; perhaps D is TRBD1 or TRBD2 (6 bases each). CDR3 length equals 13 residues. Germline assignment: CDR1 MDHEN and CDR2 SYDVKM. The V gene lost 6 bases and the J gene lost 7 bases, with 15 bases spanning the gap. The variable domain in full, completed from reference TRBV28 and TRBJ2-5, reads DVKVTQSSRYLVKRTGEKVFLECVQDMDHENMFWYRQDPGLGLRLIYFSYDVKMKEKGDIPEGYSVSREKKERFSLILESASTNQTSMYLCASRTPGGGTQYFGPGTRLLVL.

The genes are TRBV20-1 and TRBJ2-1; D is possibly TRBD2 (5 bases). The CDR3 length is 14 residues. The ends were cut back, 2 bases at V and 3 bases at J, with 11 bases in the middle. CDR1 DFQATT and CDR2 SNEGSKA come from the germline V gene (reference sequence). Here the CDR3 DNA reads TGCAGTGCTAGATCTCTAGCAGGCTACAATGAGCAGTTCTTC. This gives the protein CSARSLAGYNEQFF.

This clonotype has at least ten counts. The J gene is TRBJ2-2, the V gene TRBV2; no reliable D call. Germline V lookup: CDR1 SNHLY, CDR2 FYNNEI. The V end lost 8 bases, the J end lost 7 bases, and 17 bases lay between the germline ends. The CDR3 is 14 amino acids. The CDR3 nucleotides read TGTGCCAGCGGCCGCGCCTGGACGGTCGGGGAGCTGTTTTTT. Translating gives CASGRAWTVGELFF.

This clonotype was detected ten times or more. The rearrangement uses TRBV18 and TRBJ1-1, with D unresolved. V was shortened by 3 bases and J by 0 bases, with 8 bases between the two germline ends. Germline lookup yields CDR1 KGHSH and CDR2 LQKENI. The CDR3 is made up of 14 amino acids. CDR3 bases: TGTGCCAGCTCACCCGATCCGGTGAACACTGAAGCTTTCTTT. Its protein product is CASSPDPVNTEAFF.

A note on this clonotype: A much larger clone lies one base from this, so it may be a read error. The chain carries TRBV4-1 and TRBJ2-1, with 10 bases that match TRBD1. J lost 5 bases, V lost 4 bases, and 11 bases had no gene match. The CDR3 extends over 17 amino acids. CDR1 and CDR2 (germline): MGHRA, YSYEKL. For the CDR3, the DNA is TGCGCCAGCAGCCGATACTGGGGACAGGGGATAGACAATGAGCAGTTCTTC. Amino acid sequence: CASSRYWGQGIDNEQFF.

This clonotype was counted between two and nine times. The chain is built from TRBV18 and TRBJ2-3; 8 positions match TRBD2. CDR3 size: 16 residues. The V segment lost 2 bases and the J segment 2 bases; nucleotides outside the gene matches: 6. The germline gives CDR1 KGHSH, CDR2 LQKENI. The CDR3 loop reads CASSPGAGGTTDTQYF. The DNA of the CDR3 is TGTGCCAGCTCACCAGGTGCGGGAGGCACCACAGATACGCAGTATTTT. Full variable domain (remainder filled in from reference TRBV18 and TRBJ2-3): NAGVMQNPRHLVRRRGQEARLRCSPMKGHSHVYWYRQLPEEGLKFMVYLQKENIIDESGMPKERFSAEFPKEGPSILRIQQVVRGDSAAYFCASSPGAGGTTDTQYFGPGTRLTVL.

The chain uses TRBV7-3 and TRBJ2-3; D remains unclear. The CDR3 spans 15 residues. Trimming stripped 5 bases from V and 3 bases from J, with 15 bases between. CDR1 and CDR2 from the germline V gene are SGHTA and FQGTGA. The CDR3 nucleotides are TGTGCCAGCAGCAAATACGCAGACGGGACAGATACGCAGTATTTT. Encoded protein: CASSKYADGTDTQYF.

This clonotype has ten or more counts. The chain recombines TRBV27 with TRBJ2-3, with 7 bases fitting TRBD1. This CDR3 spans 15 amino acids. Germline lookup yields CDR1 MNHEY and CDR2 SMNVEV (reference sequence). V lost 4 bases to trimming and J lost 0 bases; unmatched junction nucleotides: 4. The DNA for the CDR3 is TGTGCCAGCAGTTCTGAGGACAGGAGCACAGATACGCAGTATTTT. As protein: CASSSEDRSTDTQYF.

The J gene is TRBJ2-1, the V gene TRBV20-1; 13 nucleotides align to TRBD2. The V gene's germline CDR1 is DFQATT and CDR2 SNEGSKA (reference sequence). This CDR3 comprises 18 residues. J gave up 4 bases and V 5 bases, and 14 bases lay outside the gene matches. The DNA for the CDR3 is TGCAGTGCTGGAACTTGGACTAGCGGGGGACTTGATTACAATGAGCAGTTCTTC. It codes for CSAGTWTSGGLDYNEQFF.

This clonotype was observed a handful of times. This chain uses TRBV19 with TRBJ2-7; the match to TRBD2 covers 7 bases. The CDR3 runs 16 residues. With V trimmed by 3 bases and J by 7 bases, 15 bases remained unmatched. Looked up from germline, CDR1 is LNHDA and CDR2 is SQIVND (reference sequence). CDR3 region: CASSIKVASGIGEQYF. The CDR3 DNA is TGTGCCAGTAGTATTAAGGTCGCGAGCGGGATTGGGGAGCAGTACTTC.

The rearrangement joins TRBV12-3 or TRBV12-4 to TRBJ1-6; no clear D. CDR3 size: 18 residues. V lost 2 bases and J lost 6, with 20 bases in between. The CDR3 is CASSLSFWPERLNSPLHF. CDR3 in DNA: TGTGCCAGCAGTTTATCTTTCTGGCCCGAAAGACTTAATTCACCCCTCCACTTT.

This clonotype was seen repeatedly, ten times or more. CDR3 region: CASSLVPGGETQYF. CDR3 nucleotides: TGTGCCAGCAGCTTAGTCCCCGGTGGAGAGACCCAGTACTTC. The chain uses TRBV7-2 and TRBJ2-5; D not resolved. Trimming took 1 base from V and 4 from J, leaving 10 bases between them. There are 14 residues in the CDR3. The germline V gene encodes CDR1 SGHTA and CDR2 FQGNSA.

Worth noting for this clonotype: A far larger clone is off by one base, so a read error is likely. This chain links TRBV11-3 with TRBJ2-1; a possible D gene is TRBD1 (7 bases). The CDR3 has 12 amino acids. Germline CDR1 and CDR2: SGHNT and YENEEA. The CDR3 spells CASSFQQGRRDF. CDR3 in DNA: TGTGCCAGCAGCTTCCAACAGGGGAGGCGCGACTTC.

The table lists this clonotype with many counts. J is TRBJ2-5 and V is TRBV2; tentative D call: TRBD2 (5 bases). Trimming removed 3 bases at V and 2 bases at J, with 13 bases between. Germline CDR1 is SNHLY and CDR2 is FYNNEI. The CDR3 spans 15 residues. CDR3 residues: CASSDEKRSQETQYF. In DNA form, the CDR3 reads TGTGCCAGCAGTGATGAGAAGCGGTCTCAAGAGACCCAGTACTTC. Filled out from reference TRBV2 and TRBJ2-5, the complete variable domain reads EPEVTQTPSHQVTQMGQEVILRCVPISNHLYFYWYRQILGQKVEFLVSFYNNEISEKSEIFDDQFSVERPDGSNFTLKIRSTKLEDSAMYFCASSDEKRSQETQYFGPGTRLLVL.

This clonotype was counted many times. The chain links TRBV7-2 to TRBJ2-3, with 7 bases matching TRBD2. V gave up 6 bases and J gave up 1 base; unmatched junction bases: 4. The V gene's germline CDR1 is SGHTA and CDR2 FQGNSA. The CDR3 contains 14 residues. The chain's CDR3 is CASSHAGGTDTQYF. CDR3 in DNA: TGTGCCAGCAGTCATGCGGGGGGCACAGATACGCAGTATTTT.

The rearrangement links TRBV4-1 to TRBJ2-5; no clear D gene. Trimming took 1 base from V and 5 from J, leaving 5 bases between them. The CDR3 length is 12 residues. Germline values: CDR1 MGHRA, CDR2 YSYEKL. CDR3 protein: CASSQVAETQYF. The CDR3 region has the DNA TGCGCCAGCAGCCAAGTTGCGGAGACCCAGTACTTC.

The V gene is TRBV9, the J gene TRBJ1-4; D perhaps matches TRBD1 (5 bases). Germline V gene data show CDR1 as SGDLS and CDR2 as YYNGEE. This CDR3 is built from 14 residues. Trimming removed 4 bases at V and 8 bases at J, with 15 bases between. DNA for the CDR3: TGTGCCAGCAGCCCCCTGGGGGGGGGAGAAAAACTGTTTTTT. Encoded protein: CASSPLGGGEKLFF. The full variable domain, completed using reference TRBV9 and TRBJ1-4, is DSGVTQTPKHLITATGQRVTLRCSPRSGDLSVYWYQQSLDQGLQFLIQYYNGEERAKGNILERFSAQQFPDLHSELNLSSLELGDSALYFCASSPLGGGEKLFFGSGTQLSVL.

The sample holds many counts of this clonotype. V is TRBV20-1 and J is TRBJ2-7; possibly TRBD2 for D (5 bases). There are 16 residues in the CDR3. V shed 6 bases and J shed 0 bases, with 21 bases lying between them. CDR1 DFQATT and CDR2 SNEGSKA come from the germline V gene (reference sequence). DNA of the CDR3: TGCAGTGCGAAGCCCCGGCTCCCCGGGATCTCCTACGAGCAGTACTTC. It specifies CSAKPRLPGISYEQYF.

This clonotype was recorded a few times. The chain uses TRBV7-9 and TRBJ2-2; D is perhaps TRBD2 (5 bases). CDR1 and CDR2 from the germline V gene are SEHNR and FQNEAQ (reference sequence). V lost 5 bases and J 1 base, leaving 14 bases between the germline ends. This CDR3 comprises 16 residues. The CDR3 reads CASSRSTNGNTGELFF. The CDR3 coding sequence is TGTGCCAGCAGCCGGTCGACTAACGGGAACACCGGGGAGCTGTTTTTT.

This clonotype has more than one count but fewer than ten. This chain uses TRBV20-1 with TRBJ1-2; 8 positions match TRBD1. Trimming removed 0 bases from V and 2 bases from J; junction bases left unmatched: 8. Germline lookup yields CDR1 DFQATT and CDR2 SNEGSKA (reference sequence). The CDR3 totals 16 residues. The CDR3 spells CSARDLRDRNNYGYTF. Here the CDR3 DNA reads TGCAGTGCTAGAGATCTTCGGGACAGGAACAACTATGGCTACACCTTC.

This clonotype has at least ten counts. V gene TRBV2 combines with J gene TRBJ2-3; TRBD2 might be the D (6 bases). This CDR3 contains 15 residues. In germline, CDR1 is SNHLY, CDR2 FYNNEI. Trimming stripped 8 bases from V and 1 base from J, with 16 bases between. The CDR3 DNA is TGTGCCAGCTACTCTAGCGTGACGGGCACAGATACGCAGTATTTT. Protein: CASYSSVTGTDTQYF.

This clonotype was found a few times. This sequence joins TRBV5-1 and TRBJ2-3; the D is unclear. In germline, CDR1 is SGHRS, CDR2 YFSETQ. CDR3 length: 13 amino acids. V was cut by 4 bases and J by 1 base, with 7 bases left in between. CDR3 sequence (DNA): TGCGCCAGCAGCCTGCGCCGCACAGATACGCAGTATTTT. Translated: CASSLRRTDTQYF.

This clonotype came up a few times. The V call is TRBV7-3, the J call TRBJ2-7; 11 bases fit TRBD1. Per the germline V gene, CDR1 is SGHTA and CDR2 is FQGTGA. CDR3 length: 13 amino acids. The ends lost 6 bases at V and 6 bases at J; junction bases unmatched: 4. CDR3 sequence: CASSGTGGTEQYF. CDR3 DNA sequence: TGTGCCAGCAGTGGGACAGGGGGGACCGAGCAGTACTTC.

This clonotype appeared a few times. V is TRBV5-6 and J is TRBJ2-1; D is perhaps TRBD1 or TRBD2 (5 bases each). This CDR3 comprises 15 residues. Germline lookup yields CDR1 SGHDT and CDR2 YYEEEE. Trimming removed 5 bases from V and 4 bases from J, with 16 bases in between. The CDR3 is CASRGRGNDYNEQFF. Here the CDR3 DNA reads TGTGCCAGCAGGGGACGGGGTAACGATTACAATGAGCAGTTCTTC.

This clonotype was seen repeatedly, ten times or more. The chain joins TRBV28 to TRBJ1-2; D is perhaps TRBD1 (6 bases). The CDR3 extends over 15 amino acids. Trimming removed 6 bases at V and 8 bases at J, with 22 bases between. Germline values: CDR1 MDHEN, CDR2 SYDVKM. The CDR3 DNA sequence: TGTGCCAGCAGGGAATTAGGGGACAAAATAGGCGGCTACACCTTC. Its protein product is CASRELGDKIGGYTF.

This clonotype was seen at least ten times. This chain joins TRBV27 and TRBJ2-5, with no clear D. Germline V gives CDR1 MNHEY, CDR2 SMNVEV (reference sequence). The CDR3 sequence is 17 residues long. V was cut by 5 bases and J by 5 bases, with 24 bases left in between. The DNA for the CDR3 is TGTGCCAGCAGTCCTCGGACCTCTACCATAATCTGGGAGACCCAGTACTTC. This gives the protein CASSPRTSTIIWETQYF.

CDR3 in amino acids: CASSQESQVGYGYTF. CDR3 coding DNA: TGCGCCAGCAGCCAAGAGTCACAGGTCGGCTATGGCTACACCTTC. V usage is TRBV4-1 and J usage is TRBJ1-2, with D perhaps TRBD1 (5 bases). CDR3 length equals 15 residues. Trimming left V 0 bases short and J 4 bases short, with 12 bases between. CDR1 and CDR2 from the germline V gene are MGHRA and YSYEKL.

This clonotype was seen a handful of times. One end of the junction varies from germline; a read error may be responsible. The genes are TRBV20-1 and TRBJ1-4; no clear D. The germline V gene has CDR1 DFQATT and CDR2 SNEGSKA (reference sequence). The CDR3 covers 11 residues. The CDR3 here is CSGTQNEKLLF. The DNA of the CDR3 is TGCAGCGGCACCCAAAATGAAAAACTGCTTTTT.